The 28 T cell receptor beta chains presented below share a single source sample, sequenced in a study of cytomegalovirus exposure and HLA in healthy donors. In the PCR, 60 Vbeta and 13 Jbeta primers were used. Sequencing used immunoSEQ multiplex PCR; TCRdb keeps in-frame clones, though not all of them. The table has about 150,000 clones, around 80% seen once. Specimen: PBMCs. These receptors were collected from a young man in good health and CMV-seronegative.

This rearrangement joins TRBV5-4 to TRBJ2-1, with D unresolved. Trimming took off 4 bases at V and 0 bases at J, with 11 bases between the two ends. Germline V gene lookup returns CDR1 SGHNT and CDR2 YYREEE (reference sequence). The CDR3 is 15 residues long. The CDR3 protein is CASSRAFTSYNEQFF. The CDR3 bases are TGTGCCAGCAGCCGAGCGTTTACCTCCTACAATGAGCAGTTCTTC.

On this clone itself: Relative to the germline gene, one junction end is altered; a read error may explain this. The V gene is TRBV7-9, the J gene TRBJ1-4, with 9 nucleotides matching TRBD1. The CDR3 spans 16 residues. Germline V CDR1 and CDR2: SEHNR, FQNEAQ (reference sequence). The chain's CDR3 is CSSSALMGQGNEKLFF. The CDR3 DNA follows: TGTTCCAGCAGCGCGTTGATGGGACAGGGAAATGAAAAACTGTTTTTT.

For the CDR3, the DNA is TGCGCCAGCAGCCAAGATGGAAGACAGGCGTACAATGAGCAGTTCTTC. Translation gives CASSQDGRQAYNEQFF. The rearrangement links TRBV4-3 to TRBJ2-1, with D perhaps TRBD1 (6 bases). The germline V gene encodes CDR1 LGHNA and CDR2 YSLEER. This CDR3 region has 16 residues. Trimming pared 0 bases from V and 4 bases from J, leaving 13 bases between.

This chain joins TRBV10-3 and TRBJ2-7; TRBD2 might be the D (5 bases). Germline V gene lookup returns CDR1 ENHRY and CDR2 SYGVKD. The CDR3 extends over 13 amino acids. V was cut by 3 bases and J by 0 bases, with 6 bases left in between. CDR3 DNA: TGTGCCATCAGTGATGGGAGCTCCTACGAGCAGTACTTC. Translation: CAISDGSSYEQYF.

The CDR3 DNA is TGTGCCAGCAGCCCCCGGGACAGGCGGTGGACCGGGCCTGAAGCTTTCTTT. This sequence encodes CASSPRDRRWTGPEAFF. The rearrangement joins TRBV7-9 to TRBJ1-1; 8 bases map to TRBD1. V was pared by 5 bases and J by 6 bases, with 17 bases of the junction left unmatched. CDR1 and CDR2 from the germline V gene are SEHNR and FQNEAQ (reference sequence). CDR3 length equals 17 residues.

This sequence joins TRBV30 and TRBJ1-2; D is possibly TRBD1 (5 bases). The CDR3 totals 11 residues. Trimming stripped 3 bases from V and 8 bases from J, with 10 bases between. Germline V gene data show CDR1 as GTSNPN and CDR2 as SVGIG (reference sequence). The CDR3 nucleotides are TGTGCCTGGAGCCAGGGAAAGGGCTACACCTTC. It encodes CAWSQGKGYTF.

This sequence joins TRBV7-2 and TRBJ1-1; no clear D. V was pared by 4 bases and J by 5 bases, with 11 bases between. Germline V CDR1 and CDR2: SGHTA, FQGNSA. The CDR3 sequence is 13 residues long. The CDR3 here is CASSSQPQTEAFF. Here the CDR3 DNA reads TGTGCCAGCAGCTCACAGCCTCAGACTGAAGCTTTCTTT.

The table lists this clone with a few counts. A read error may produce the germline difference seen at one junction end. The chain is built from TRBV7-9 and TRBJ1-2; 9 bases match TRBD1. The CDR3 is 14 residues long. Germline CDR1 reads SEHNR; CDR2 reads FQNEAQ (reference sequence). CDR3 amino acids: CSSSTGQGSYGYTF. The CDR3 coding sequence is TGTTCCAGCAGCACGGGACAGGGTAGTTATGGCTACACCTTC.

CDR3 sequence (DNA): TGTGCCAGCAGTTTCGGGGGCACTGAAGCTTTCTTT. It encodes CASSFGGTEAFF. The genes are TRBV28 and TRBJ1-1; weak D call: TRBD1 (5 bases). Germline loops: CDR1 MDHEN, CDR2 SYDVKM. The CDR3 is made up of 12 amino acids. V lost 3 bases to trimming and J lost 4 bases, with 6 bases between them.

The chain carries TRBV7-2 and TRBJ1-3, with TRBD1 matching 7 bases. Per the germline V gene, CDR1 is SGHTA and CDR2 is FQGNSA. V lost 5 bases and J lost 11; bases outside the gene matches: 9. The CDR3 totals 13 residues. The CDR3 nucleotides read TGTGCCAGCAGCCCAGGGACAGCCCCGGCCATATATTTT. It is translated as CASSPGTAPAIYF.

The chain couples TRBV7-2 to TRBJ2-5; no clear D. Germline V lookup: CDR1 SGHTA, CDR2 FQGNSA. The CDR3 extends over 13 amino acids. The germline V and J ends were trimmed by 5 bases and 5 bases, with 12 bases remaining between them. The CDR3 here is CASSPRLRETQYF. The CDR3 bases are TGTGCCAGCAGCCCACGATTACGGGAGACCCAGTACTTC.

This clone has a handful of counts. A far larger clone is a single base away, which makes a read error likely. The CDR3 spells CASTDGTGGTDTQYF. DNA of the CDR3: TGTGCCAGCACTGACGGGACAGGGGGCACAGATACGCAGTATTTT. This rearrangement joins TRBV6-4 to TRBJ2-3; 10 bases are shared with TRBD1. The germline gives CDR1 MRHNA, CDR2 SNTAGT. This CDR3 region has 15 residues.

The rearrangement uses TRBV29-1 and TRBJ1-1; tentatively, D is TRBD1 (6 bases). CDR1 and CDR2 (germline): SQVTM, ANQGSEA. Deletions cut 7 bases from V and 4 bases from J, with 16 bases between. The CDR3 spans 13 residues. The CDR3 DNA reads TGCAGCGCAGCGGAAGGGGGAGCCACTGAAGCTTTCTTT. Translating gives CSAAEGGATEAFF.

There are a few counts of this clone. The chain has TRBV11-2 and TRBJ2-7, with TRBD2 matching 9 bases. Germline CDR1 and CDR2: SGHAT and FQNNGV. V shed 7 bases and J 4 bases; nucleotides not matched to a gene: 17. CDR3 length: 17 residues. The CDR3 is CASTPINRGRARYEQYF. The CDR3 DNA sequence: TGTGCCAGCACCCCCATCAATCGCGGGAGGGCCAGATACGAGCAGTACTTC.

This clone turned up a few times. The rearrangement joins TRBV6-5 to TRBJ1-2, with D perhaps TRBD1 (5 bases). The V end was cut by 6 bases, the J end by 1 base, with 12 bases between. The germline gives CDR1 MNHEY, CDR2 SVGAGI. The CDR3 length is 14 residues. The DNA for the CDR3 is TGTGCCAGCAGATGGACCAGGGATAACTATGGCTACACCTTC. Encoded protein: CASRWTRDNYGYTF.

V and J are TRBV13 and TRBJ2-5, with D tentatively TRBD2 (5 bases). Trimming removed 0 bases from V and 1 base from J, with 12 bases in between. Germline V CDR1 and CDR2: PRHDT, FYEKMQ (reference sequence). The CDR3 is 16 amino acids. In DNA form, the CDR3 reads TGTGCCAGCAGCTTAGGAGAGCGGCTCCCCCAAGAGACCCAGTACTTC. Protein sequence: CASSLGERLPQETQYF.

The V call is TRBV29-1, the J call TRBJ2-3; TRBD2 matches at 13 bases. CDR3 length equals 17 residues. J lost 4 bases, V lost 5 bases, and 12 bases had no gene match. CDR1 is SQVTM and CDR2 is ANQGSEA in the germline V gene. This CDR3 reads CSVLGTSGRAGSDTQYF. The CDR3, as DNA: TGCAGCGTTCTTGGAACTAGCGGGAGGGCCGGGTCAGATACGCAGTATTTT.

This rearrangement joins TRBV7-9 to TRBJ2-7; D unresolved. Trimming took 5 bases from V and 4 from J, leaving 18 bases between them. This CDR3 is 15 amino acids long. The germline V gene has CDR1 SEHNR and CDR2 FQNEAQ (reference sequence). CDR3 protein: CASSPEAVAPYEQYF. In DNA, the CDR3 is TGTGCCAGCAGCCCCGAGGCAGTGGCCCCTTACGAGCAGTACTTC.

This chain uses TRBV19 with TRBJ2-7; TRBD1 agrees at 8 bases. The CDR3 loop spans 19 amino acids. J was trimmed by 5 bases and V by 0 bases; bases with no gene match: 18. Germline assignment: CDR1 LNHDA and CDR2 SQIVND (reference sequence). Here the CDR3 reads CASSIESETGAFGIHEQYF. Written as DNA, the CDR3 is TGTGCCAGTAGTATAGAGAGTGAGACAGGGGCGTTCGGGATCCACGAGCAGTACTTC.

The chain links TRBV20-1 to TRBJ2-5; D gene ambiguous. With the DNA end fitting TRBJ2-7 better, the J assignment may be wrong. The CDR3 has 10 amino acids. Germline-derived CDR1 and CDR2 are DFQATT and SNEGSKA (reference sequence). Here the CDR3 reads CSARGYEQYF. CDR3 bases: TGCAGTGCTAGGGGCTACGAGCAGTACTTC.

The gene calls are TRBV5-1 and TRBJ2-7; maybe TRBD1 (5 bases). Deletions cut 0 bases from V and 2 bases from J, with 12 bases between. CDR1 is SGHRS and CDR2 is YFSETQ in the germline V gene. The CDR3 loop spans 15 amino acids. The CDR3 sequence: CASSLAGREAYEQYF. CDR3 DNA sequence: TGCGCCAGCAGCTTGGCTGGCAGGGAAGCCTACGAGCAGTACTTC.

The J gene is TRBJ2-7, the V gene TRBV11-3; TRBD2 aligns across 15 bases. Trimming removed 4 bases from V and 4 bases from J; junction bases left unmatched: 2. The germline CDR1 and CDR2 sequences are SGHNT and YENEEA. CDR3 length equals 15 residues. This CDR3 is CASSSGLAGGYEQYF. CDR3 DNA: TGTGCCAGCAGCTCCGGACTAGCGGGAGGGTACGAGCAGTACTTC.

In nucleotides, the CDR3 is TGTGCCAGCAGCCCGCGAACGGGACAGGGGTTTGGCTACACCTTC. Translation: CASSPRTGQGFGYTF. The rearrangement uses TRBV9 and TRBJ1-2, with TRBD1 matching over 10 bases. In germline, CDR1 is SGDLS, CDR2 YYNGEE. CDR3 length: 15 residues. Trimming at V came to 4 bases and at J to 7 bases, leaving 10 bases not matched to a gene.

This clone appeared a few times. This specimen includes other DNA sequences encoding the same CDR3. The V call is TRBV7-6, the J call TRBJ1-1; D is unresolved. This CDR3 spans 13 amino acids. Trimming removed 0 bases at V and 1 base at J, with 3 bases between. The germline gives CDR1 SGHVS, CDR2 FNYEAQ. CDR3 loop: CASSLAKNTEAFF. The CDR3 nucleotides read TGTGCCAGCAGCTTAGCCAAGAACACTGAAGCTTTCTTT.

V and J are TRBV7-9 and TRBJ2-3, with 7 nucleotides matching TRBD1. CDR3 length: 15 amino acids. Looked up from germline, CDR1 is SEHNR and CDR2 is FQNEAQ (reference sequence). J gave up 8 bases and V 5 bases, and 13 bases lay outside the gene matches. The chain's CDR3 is CASSVPGQSAGTQYF. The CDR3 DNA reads TGTGCCAGCAGCGTACCGGGACAGTCGGCAGGTACGCAGTATTTT.

CDR3 protein: CASSASPMRAYEQYF. The CDR3 DNA reads TGTGCCAGCAGTGCGTCCCCCATGAGGGCCTACGAGCAGTACTTC. The V gene is TRBV2, the J gene TRBJ2-7; weak D call: TRBD2 (5 bases). The germline V gene has CDR1 SNHLY and CDR2 FYNNEI. Trimming took 4 bases from V and 2 from J, leaving 15 bases between them. The CDR3 is made up of 15 amino acids. Together with reference TRBV2 and TRBJ2-7, the CDR3 gives the full variable domain: EPEVTQTPSHQVTQMGQEVILRCVPISNHLYFYWYRQILGQKVEFLVSFYNNEISEKSEIFDDQFSVERPDGSNFTLKIRSTKLEDSAMYFCASSASPMRAYEQYFGPGTRLTVT.

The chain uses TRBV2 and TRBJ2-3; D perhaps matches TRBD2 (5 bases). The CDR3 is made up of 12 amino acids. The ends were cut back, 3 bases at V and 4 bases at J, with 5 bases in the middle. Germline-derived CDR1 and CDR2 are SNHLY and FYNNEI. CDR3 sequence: CASSERADTQYF. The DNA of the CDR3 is TGTGCCAGCAGTGAGAGGGCAGATACGCAGTATTTT.

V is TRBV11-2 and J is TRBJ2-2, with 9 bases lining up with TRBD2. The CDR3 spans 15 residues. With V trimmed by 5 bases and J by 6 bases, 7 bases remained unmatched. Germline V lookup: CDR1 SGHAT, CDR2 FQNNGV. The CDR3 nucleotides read TGTGCCAGCAGCCAAACTAGCGGGTCTCCCGGGGAGCTGTTTTTT. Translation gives CASSQTSGSPGELFF. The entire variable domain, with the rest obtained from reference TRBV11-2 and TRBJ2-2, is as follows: EAGVAQSPRYKIIEKRQSVAFWCNPISGHATLYWYQQILGQGPKLLIQFQNNGVVDDSQLPKDRFSAERLKGVDSTLKIQPAKLEDSAVYLCASSQTSGSPGELFFGEGSRLTVL.